The present TCR beta chain was sequenced within a study of T cells expressing NK-cell markers. TCRdb re-analyzed the 5' RACE reads; it lists each CDR3 protein once, without DNA. The sample includes roughly 180,000 distinct CDR3 sequences. There are 14 residues in the CDR3. The germline CDR1 and CDR2 sequences are MNHEY and SMNVEV (reference sequence). The clonotype comes from a man aged 18-70 years in good health. The chain carries TRBV27 and TRBJ2-7. The sample taken for sequencing was blood T cells: a sorted CD56 or NKG2C T cell subset, CD4+ or CD8+ T cells, or bulk PBMC T cells (not recorded which). This CDR3 is CASSPGGAVYEQYF.